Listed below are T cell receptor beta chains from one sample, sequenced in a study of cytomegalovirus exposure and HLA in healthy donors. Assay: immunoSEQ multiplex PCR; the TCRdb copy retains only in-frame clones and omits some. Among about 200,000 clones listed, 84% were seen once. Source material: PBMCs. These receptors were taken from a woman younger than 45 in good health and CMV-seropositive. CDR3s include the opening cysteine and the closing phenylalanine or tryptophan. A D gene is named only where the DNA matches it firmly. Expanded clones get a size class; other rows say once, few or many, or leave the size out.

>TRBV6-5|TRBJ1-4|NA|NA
TGTGCCAGCAGTTACGTGGCAGCAACTAATGAAAAACTGTTTTTT
CASSYVAATNEKLFF
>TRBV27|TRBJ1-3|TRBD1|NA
TGTGCCAGCAGATCGCTCGCCGGGACAGCTGGAAACACCATATATTTT
CASRSLAGTAGNTIYF
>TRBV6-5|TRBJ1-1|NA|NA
TGTGCCAGCAGTTACCGTAGTAACACTGAAGCTTTCTTT
CASSYRSNTEAFF
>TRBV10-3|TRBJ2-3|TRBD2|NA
TGTGCCGCGAGACTAGCGGGAGAGGTAGATACGCAGTATTTT
CAARLAGEVDTQYF
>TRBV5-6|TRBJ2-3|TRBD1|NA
TGTGCCAGCAGTACAACGGGACAGGGGGATACGCAGTATTTT
CASSTTGQGDTQYF
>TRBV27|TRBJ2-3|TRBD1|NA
TGTGCCAGCAGTTGGGGACAGGGAGCCTTTCTTAGCACAGATACGCAGTATTTT
CASSWGQGAFLSTDTQYF
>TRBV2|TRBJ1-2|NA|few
TGTGCCAGCAGAGCACCGTATGGCTACACCTTC
CASRAPYGYTF
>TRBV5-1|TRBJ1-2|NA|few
TGCGCCAGCAGCTTGTCGGGGGGCCATGGCTATGGCTACACCTTC
CASSLSGGHGYGYTF
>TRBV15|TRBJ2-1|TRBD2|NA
TGTGCCACCAGCAGGTCCGGGACTAGCGGGACTTTCGGCTACAATGAGCAGTTCTTC
CATSRSGTSGTFGYNEQFF
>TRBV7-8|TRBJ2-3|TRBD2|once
TGTGCCAGCGTTACCCCCGGGACTAGCGGGGGCAAGCAGTATTTT
CASVTPGTSGGKQYF
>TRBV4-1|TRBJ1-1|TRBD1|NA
TGCGCCAGCAGCCAAACACTGACAGGGAAGAACACTGAAGCTTTCTTT
CASSQTLTGKNTEAFF
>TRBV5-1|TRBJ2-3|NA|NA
TGCGCCAGCAGCAAAGTACCGGGAAGGGCGACAGATACGCAGTATTTT
CASSKVPGRATDTQYF
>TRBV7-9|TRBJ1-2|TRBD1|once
TGTGCCAGCAGCTTAGTCCCAGACAGGGGAGGAGGCTACACCTTC
CASSLVPDRGGGYTF
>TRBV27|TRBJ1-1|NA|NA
TGTGCCACCCAAAGCGGAAGATTCACTGAAGCTTTCTTT
CATQSGRFTEAFF
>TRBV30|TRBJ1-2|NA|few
TGTGCCTGGAGTGTCCACAGGGATCGCTACACCTTC
CAWSVHRDRYTF
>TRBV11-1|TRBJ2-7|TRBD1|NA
TGTGCCAGCGGGGACAGGGTGCTTTACGAGCAGTACTTC
CASGDRVLYEQYF
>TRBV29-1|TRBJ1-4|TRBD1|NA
TGCAGCGCCCAGACAGGGGGGAACCCTAATGAAAAACTGTTTTTT
CSAQTGGNPNEKLFF
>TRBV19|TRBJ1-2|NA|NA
TGTGCCAGTAGTATAGTCTTTCCTCCGGGCTACACCTTC
CASSIVFPPGYTF
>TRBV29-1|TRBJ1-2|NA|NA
TGCAGCGCAGGACCAGGGTTGTACTATGGCTACACCTTC
CSAGPGLYYGYTF
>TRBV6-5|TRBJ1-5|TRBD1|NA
TGTGCCAGCAGCCGGGGACAGGGCCCAAATCAGCCCCAGCATTTT
CASSRGQGPNQPQHF
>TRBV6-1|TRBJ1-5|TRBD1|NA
TGTGCCAGCGAGACAGGGGACGGCAATCAGCCCCAGCATTTT
CASETGDGNQPQHF
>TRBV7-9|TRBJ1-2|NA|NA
TGTGCCAGCAGCTTAAACTGGGGGGATGGCTACACCTTC
CASSLNWGDGYTF
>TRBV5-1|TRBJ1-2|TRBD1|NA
TGCGCCAGCAGCTTGGGCGGAGGGGGCGGCGGCTATGGCTACACCTTC
CASSLGGGGGGYGYTF
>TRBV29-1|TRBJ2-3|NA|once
TGCAGCGTTGAAGGGTCAGGGGTGAGCACAGATACGCAGTATTTT
CSVEGSGVSTDTQYF
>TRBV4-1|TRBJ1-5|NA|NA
TGCGCCAGCAGCGAGGACACCTATAGCAATCAGCCCCAGCATTTT
CASSEDTYSNQPQHF
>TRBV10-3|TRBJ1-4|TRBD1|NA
TGTGCCATCAAGCAAGCCGGGACAGGGGGTGAACTGTTTTTT
CAIKQAGTGGELFF
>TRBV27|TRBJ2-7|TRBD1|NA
TGTGCCAGCCGGGACAGGGGCTACGAGCAGTACTTC
CASRDRGYEQYF
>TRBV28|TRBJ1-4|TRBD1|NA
TGTGCCAGCATCATAGCAGGGGGCGGACCGGCAACTAATGAAAAACTGTTTTTT
CASIIAGGGPATNEKLFF
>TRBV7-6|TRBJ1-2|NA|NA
TGTGCCAGCAGCCGCAACCCAGGGGCCTCTGAGAATGGCTACACCTTC
CASSRNPGASENGYTF
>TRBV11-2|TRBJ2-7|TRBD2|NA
TGTGCCAGCAGCTTAGAAAGAAAGCGGGGGTACTCCTACGAGCAGTACTTC
CASSLERKRGYSYEQYF
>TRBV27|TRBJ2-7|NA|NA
TGTGCCAGCAGCAATTTCGGCCCGGGAGTGTTTGGCGAGCAGTACTTC
CASSNFGPGVFGEQYF
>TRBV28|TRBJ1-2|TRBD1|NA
TGTGCCAGCCGAGGGGGCTATAACTATGGCTACACCTTC
CASRGGYNYGYTF
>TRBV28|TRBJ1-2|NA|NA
TGTGCCAGCAGGTCACCGACAGGAAACTATGGCTACACCTTC
CASRSPTGNYGYTF
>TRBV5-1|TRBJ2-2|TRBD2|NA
TGCGCCAGCAGGACTAGCGGGAGGTCCGGGGAGCTGTTTTTT
CASRTSGRSGELFF
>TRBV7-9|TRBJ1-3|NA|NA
TGTGCCAGCAGCTCTATCGGGTTCGGAAACACCATATATTTT
CASSSIGFGNTIYF
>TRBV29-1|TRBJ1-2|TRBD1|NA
TGCAGCGTTGGGCAGACAGGGGCATGGGGGGGCTACACCTTC
CSVGQTGAWGGYTF
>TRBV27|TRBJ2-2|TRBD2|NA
TGTGCCAGCAGTCGACGGGAGGGCCTGTCGGTCACCGGGGAGCTGTTTTTT
CASSRREGLSVTGELFF
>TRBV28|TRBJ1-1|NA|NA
TGTGCCAGCAGCGGGACACCCGCTAAAGCTTTCTTT
CASSGTPAKAFF
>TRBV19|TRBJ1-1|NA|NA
TGTGCCAGTAGTCCCCGGACAGCTTCAAACACTGAAGCTTTCTTT
CASSPRTASNTEAFF
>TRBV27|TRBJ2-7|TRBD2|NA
TGTGCCAGCAGTTCCGCACTCGGACTAGCGGTCTACGAGCAGTACTTC
CASSSALGLAVYEQYF
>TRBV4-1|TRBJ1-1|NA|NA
TGCGCCAGCAGCCAAGTCTGGGGGCTCGGTACTGAAGCTTTCTTT
CASSQVWGLGTEAFF
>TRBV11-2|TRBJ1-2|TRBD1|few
TGTGCCAGCAGCACGGACAGGGGGGGAGGCTACACCTTC
CASSTDRGGGYTF
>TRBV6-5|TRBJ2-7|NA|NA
TGTGCCAGCAGTACAGGTAACGAGCAGTACTTC
CASSTGNEQYF
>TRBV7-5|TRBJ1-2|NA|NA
TGTGCCAGAAGCCGCCGGACAGGGCTCTATGGCTACACCTTC
CARSRRTGLYGYTF
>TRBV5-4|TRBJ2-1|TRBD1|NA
TGTGCCAGCCGGAGGACGGGACAGGGGGGGTTATTTGGCAATGAGCAGTTCTTC
CASRRTGQGGLFGNEQFF
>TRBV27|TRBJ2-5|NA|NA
TGTGCCAGCAGTTTCGACTCGCGCCACGGGACCCAGTACTTC
CASSFDSRHGTQYF
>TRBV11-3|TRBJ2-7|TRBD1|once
TGTGCCAGCAGCTTAGGGGCCGGGACAGGGACTAACGAGCAGTACTTC
CASSLGAGTGTNEQYF
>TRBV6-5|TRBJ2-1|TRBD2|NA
TGTGCCAGCAGTTACGGGACTAGCGTATACAATGAGCAGTTCTTC
CASSYGTSVYNEQFF
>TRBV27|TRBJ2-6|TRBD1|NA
TGTGCCAGCAGACAGGGGACCTCTGGGGCCAACGTCCTGACTTTC
CASRQGTSGANVLTF
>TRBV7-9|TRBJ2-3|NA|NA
TGTGCCAGCAGCAAACTGAAATACACGACTAGCACAGATACGCAGTATTTT
CASSKLKYTTSTDTQYF
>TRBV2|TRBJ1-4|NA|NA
TGTGCCAGCAGAGGGGACTTAGCCAAACTGTTTTTT
CASRGDLAKLFF
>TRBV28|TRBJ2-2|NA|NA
TGTGCCAGCAGTCCAGTTGAAACCGGGGAGCTGTTTTTT
CASSPVETGELFF
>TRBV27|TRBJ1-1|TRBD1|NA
TGTGCCAGCAGTGCCCCGGGACAGGGGCCGGCAAGCAACACTGAAGCTTTCTTT
CASSAPGQGPASNTEAFF
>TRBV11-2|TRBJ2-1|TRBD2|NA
TGTGCCAGCAGCCTACGGACTAGCGGAATTTACAATGAGCAGTTCTTC
CASSLRTSGIYNEQFF
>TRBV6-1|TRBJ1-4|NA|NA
TGTGCCAGCAGTGTAACGGACGGGAGAGGGGAAAAACTGTTTTTT
CASSVTDGRGEKLFF
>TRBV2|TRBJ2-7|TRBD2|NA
TGTGCCAGCTGTCCGCCACTAGCGGGAATATCCTACGAGCAGTACTTC
CASCPPLAGISYEQYF
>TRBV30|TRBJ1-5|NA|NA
TGTGCCTGGAGAGGTGACAATAGCAATCAGCCCCAGCATTTT
CAWRGDNSNQPQHF
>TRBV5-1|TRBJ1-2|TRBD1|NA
TGCGCCAGCAGCTTTCAGGGGGCGGAAGGCTACACCTTC
CASSFQGAEGYTF
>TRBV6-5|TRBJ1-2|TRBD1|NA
TGTGCCAGCAGTTCTCCGGGGACAGTCTCACATGGCTACACCTTC
CASSSPGTVSHGYTF
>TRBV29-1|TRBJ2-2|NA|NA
TGCAGCGTTGATTCCACGAACACCGGGGAGCTGTTTTTT
CSVDSTNTGELFF